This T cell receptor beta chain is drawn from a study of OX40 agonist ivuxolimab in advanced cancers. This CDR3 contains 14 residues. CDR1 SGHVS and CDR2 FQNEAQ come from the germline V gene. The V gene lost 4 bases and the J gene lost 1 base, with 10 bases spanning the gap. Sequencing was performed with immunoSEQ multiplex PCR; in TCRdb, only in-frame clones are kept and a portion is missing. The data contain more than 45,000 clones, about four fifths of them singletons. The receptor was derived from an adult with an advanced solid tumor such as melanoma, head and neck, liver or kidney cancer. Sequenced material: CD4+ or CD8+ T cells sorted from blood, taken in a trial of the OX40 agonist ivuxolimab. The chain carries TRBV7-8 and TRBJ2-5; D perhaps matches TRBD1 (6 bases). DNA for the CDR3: TGTGCCAGCAGCTCGAACAGGGTCCAAGAGACCCAGTACTTC. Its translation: CASSSNRVQETQYF. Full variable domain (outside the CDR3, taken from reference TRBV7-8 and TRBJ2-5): GAGVSQSPRYKVAKRGQDVALRCDPISGHVSLFWYQQALGQGPEFLTYFQNEAQLDKSGLPSDRFFAERPEGSVSTLKIQRTQQEDSAVYLCASSSNRVQETQYFGPGTRLLVL.